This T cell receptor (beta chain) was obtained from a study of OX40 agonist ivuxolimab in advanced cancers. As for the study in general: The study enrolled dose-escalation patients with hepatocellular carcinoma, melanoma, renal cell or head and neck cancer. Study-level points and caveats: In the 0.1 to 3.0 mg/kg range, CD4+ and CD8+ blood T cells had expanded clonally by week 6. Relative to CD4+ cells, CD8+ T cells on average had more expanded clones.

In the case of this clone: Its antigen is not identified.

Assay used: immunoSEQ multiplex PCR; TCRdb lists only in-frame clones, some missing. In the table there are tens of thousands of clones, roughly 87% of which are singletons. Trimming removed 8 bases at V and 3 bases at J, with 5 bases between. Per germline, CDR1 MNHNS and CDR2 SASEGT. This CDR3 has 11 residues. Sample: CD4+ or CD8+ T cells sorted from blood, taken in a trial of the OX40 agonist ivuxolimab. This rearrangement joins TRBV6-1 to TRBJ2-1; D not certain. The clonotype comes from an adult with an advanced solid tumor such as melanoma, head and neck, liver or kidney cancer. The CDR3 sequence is CASLFYNEQFF. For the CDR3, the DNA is TGTGCCAGCTTGTTCTACAATGAGCAGTTCTTC.